The next 9 T cell receptor beta chains were all read from a single sample in a study of blood T cell repertoires in COVID-19 (dated by TCRdb to the early 2020s). Library preparation was by the immunoSEQ multiplex PCR assay. TCRdb carries this immuneACCESS record with in-frame sequences only. Its versions omit some clonotypes, under half of them owing to an unresolved V gene in the studies checked, with the rest unexplained. Within this sample are 75,000 to 90,000 clones, with around three quarters of them counted one time only. The ten most abundant clones make up more than 4% of the sample. The sample comprised peripheral blood. The receptors originated from a woman between 65 and 79 years old with acute or convalescent COVID-19.

This clone has more than one count but fewer than ten. The chain is built from TRBV7-2 and TRBJ1-1, with D tentatively TRBD1 (5 bases). The germline V gene encodes CDR1 SGHTA and CDR2 FQGNSA. The CDR3 runs 14 residues. Trimming stripped 5 bases from V and 4 bases from J, with 14 bases between. The CDR3 nucleotides are TGTGCCAGCAGCCCCCCAGGAGGGACCACTGAAGCTTTCTTT. Its protein product is CASSPPGGTTEAFF.

This chain uses TRBV12-3 or TRBV12-4 with TRBJ2-5, with D unclear. The CDR3 runs 11 residues. Trimming took off 3 bases at V and 6 bases at J, with 5 bases between the two ends. The CDR3 is CASSFSKTQYF. DNA of the CDR3: TGTGCCAGCAGTTTTAGCAAGACCCAGTACTTC.

V and J are TRBV3-1 (or the pseudogene TRBV3-2) and TRBJ1-3; D is unresolved. Trimming took 2 bases from V and 7 from J, leaving 12 bases between them. The CDR3 extends over 14 amino acids. Germline V gene lookup returns CDR1 LGHDT and CDR2 YNNKEL (reference sequence). CDR3 sequence reads: CASSQRGASNTIYF. CDR3 DNA sequence: TGTGCCAGCAGCCAACGGGGAGCGAGTAACACCATATATTTT.

This clone came up a few times. The chain carries TRBV27 and TRBJ2-7; 7 nucleotides match TRBD1. The trim removed 5 bases at V and 0 bases at J, leaving 7 bases unmatched. There are 15 residues in the CDR3. In germline, CDR1 is MNHEY, CDR2 SMNVEV (reference sequence). CDR3 in DNA: TGTGCCAGCAGTCCCACCGCAGGGGGCTCCTACGAGCAGTACTTC. This translates into CASSPTAGGSYEQYF.

V and J are TRBV24-1 and TRBJ2-7; 10 bases map to TRBD1. Germline V lookup: CDR1 KGHDR, CDR2 SFDVKD. Losses at the gene ends were 4 bases for V and 4 bases for J; bases not matched to a gene: 9. The CDR3 runs to 16 residues. Here the CDR3 reads CATSEGPTGGEYEQYF. The CDR3 nucleotides are TGTGCCACCAGTGAGGGACCGACAGGGGGCGAGTACGAGCAGTACTTC.

The chain recombines TRBV5-4 with TRBJ2-1, with D possibly matching TRBD2 (5 bases). Germline CDR1 reads SGHNT; CDR2 reads YYREEE (reference sequence). The V end lost 3 bases, the J end lost 3 bases, and 16 bases lay between the germline ends. This CDR3 comprises 16 residues. The CDR3 nucleotides are TGTGCCAGCAGCTCAAGATCACGGACTTTCTACAATGAGCAGTTCTTC. This gives the protein CASSSRSRTFYNEQFF.

The chain is built from TRBV11-2 and TRBJ2-5; 10 bases agree with TRBD1. CDR3 size: 18 residues. The germline gives CDR1 SGHAT, CDR2 FQNNGV. V trimming: 5 bases; J trimming: 5 bases; junction bases outside the gene matches: 17. CDR3 bases: TGTGCCAGCAGCGATGGACAGGGGGTTGTAATAGCGTACGAGACCCAGTACTTC. Protein: CASSDGQGVVIAYETQYF.

J is TRBJ1-1 and V is TRBV7-9, with D unclear. The CDR3 is made up of 13 amino acids. From germline, CDR1 is SEHNR and CDR2 FQNEAQ (reference sequence). V lost 5 bases and J 1 base, leaving 8 bases between the germline ends. The chain's CDR3 is CASSITRNTEAFF. CDR3 nucleotides: TGTGCCAGCAGCATAACAAGGAACACTGAAGCTTTCTTT.

This chain joins TRBV7-8 and TRBJ1-2, with 9 bases identical to TRBD1. CDR1 is SGHVS, CDR2 FQNEAQ, per germline. The ends lost 5 bases at V and 4 bases at J; junction bases unmatched: 11. The CDR3 loop spans 16 amino acids. CDR3 coding DNA: TGTGCCAGCAGCACTCGACGGACAGGGGAGGCCTATGGCTACACCTTC. Its translation: CASSTRRTGEAYGYTF.